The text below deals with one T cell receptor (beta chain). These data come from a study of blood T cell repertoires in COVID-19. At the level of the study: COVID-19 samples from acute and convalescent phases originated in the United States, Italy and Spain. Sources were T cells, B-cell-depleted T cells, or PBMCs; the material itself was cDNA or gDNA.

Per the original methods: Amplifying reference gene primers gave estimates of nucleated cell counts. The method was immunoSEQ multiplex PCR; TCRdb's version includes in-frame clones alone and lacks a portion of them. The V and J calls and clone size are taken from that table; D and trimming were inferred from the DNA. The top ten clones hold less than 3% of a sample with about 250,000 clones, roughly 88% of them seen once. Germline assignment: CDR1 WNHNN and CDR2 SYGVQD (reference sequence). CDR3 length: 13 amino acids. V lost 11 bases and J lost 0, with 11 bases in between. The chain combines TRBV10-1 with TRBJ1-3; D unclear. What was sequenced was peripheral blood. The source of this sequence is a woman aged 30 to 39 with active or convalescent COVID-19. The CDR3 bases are TGCGCCGGCCAGGCTGGCTCTGGAAACACCATATATTTT. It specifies CAGQAGSGNTIYF.